This T cell receptor (beta chain) was sequenced in a study of beta chain features in type 1 diabetes. Study background: No age, gender or cell yield differences were seen between patients and healthy donors. All of the samples together had some 99 million sorted cells examined. Notes on the study in general: In every one of the four CD4+ subsets, TCRB CDR3s were moderately but significantly shorter in Type 1 diabetes patients.

The CDR3 contains 15 residues. V dropped 0 bases and J dropped 1 base, with 9 bases sitting between them. Germline CDR1 is SGHVS and CDR2 is FQNEAQ. Sequenced material consisted of expressed TCRB transcripts (all of the isolated RNA was reverse transcribed). Around 3.9 million reads on average were seen across naive, central memory and regulatory T cell samples. Assay used: immunoSEQ multiplex PCR; TCRdb lists only in-frame clones, some missing. The sample contains around 340,000 clones, 7% to 10% of which appear only once. A heparinised blood draw that averaged approximately 120 mL was obtained once from each donor. This clone appeared a few times. Its specificity is unknown. This specimen includes other DNA sequences encoding the same CDR3.

The receptor was derived from a man aged 30 to 45 with type 1 diabetes. The chain employs TRBV7-8 and TRBJ2-5; the D gene could be TRBD1 or TRBD2 (6 bases each). The source material was central memory CD4+ T cells from blood. The CDR3 region is CASSLARGLQETQYF. The CDR3 DNA follows: TGTGCCAGCAGCTTAGCTCGGGGGCTCCAAGAGACCCAGTACTTC.